The next 30 T cell receptor beta chains were all read from a single sample in a study of early T cells in non-severe SARS-CoV-2 infection. Each CDR3 protein gets one entry after TCRdb re-called the 5' RACE reads with MiXCR. This table has about 76,000 distinct CDR3 sequences, less than 20% appearing once. Sequenced sample: whole blood. The receptors come from an adult who was a healthcare worker with PCR-confirmed SARS-CoV-2 infection or an uninfected control (not recorded which).

The J gene is TRBJ2-2, the V gene TRBV19; D is uncertain. CDR1 is LNHDA and CDR2 is SQIVND in the germline V gene (reference sequence). CDR3 length: 14 residues. V was pared by 8 bases and J by 0 bases, with 10 bases between. The CDR3 bases are TGTGCCAGTGGCGGCCGTACGAACACCGGGGAGCTGTTTTTT. Its translation is CASGGRTNTGELFF.

There are a few counts of this clonotype. V gene TRBV6-5 combines with J gene TRBJ1-4; 9 nucleotides line up with TRBD1. The V and J ends lost 6 bases and 8 bases, in that order; junction bases with no gene match: 7. This CDR3 is built from 14 residues. Looked up from germline, CDR1 is MNHEY and CDR2 is SVGAGI. For the CDR3, the DNA is TGTGCCAGCAGGGCGGGACAGGGAGGGGAAAAACTGTTTTTT. Its protein product is CASRAGQGGEKLFF.

This clonotype was found a few times. V gene TRBV15 combines with J gene TRBJ2-1; 7 bases are a match to TRBD1. Germline V gene lookup returns CDR1 LNHNV and CDR2 YYDKDF (reference sequence). The CDR3 loop spans 15 amino acids. V shed 5 bases, J shed 2 bases, and the junction held 6 bases outside the gene matches. CDR3 in DNA: TGTGCCACCAGCTACGGGCAGGGGGCCTACAATGAGCAGTTCTTC. Its translation is CATSYGQGAYNEQFF.

The table lists this clonotype with a few counts. J is TRBJ1-2 and V is TRBV19, with D unresolved. The CDR3 covers 10 residues. Deletions cut 4 bases from V and 8 bases from J, with 5 bases between. Germline values: CDR1 LNHDA, CDR2 SQIVND (reference sequence). CDR3 sequence reads: CASSSGGYTF. The CDR3 nucleotides read TGTGCCAGTAGTAGCGGAGGCTACACCTTC. The whole variable domain, filled in from reference TRBV19 and TRBJ1-2, reads DGGITQSPKYLFRKEGQNVTLSCEQNLNHDAMYWYRQDPGQGLRLIYYSQIVNDFQKGDIAEGYSVSREKKESFPLTVTSAQKNPTAFYLCASSSGGYTFGSGTRLTVV.

This clonotype has a handful of counts. CDR3 sequence (DNA): TGTGCCAGTAGTCAACCCGCTGCCGAGAACACTGAAGCTTTCTTT. Translating it yields CASSQPAAENTEAFF. The rearrangement joins TRBV19 to TRBJ1-1; no reliable D call. Per the germline V gene, CDR1 is LNHDA and CDR2 is SQIVND (reference sequence). V was trimmed by 5 bases and J by 1 base, leaving 14 bases between them. The CDR3 runs to 15 residues. Full variable domain (missing parts from reference TRBV19 and TRBJ1-1): DGGITQSPKYLFRKEGQNVTLSCEQNLNHDAMYWYRQDPGQGLRLIYYSQIVNDFQKGDIAEGYSVSREKKESFPLTVTSAQKNPTAFYLCASSQPAAENTEAFFGQGTRLTVV.

The chain carries TRBV20-1 and TRBJ2-1, with D perhaps matching TRBD2 (5 bases). This CDR3 has 15 amino acids. Germline V gives CDR1 DFQATT, CDR2 SNEGSKA (reference sequence). Trimming removed 0 bases from V and 5 bases from J, with 14 bases in between. The CDR3 DNA reads TGCAGTGCTAGAGAAAACGGGGTTTGGGACAATGAGCAGTTCTTC. Translated: CSARENGVWDNEQFF.

The V and J genes are TRBV5-4 and TRBJ2-1, with 8 bases that match TRBD2. The V gene's germline CDR1 is SGHNT and CDR2 YYREEE (reference sequence). The CDR3 is made up of 16 amino acids. Trimming cost V 4 bases and J 7 bases; bases outside gene matches: 13. The CDR3 bases are TGTGCCAGCAGCCCCCTTGCGAGCGGGGGAGGGAATGAGCAGTTCTTC. This gives the protein CASSPLASGGGNEQFF. The variable domain in full, with the rest retrieved from reference TRBV5-4 and TRBJ2-1, is ETGVTQSPTHLIKTRGQQVTLRCSSQSGHNTVSWYQQALGQGPQFIFQYYREEENGRGNFPPRFSGLQFPNYSSELNVNALELDDSALYLCASSPLASGGGNEQFFGPGTRLTVL.

This chain uses TRBV6-5 with TRBJ2-2; D gene unclear. The V and J ends lost 6 bases and 3 bases respectively, with 5 bases between them. CDR1 is MNHEY, CDR2 SVGAGI, per germline. The CDR3 runs to 12 residues. CDR3 sequence (DNA): TGTGCCAGCAGACGAGACACCGGGGAGCTGTTTTTT. It encodes CASRRDTGELFF.

This clonotype was picked up a small number of times. The V call is TRBV19, the J call TRBJ2-1; 10 nucleotides match TRBD2. CDR3 length: 15 residues. CDR1 is LNHDA, CDR2 SQIVND, per germline (reference sequence). V was pared by 1 base and J by 9 bases, with 6 bases of the junction left unmatched. The CDR3 sequence is CASSIVLAGVGEQFF. The CDR3 DNA reads TGTGCCAGTAGTATAGTCCTAGCGGGAGTGGGTGAGCAGTTCTTC.

CDR3 protein: CASSSPLAGRYEQYF. The CDR3 nucleotides read TGTGCCAGCAGTTCCCCACTAGCGGGACGCTACGAGCAGTACTTC. The chain recombines TRBV6-2 or TRBV6-3 with TRBJ2-7, with TRBD2 matching over 10 bases. V gave up 4 bases and J gave up 3 bases; unmatched junction bases: 6. Germline-derived CDR1 and CDR2 are MNHEY and SVGEGT. The CDR3 totals 15 residues.

The chain carries TRBV5-1 and TRBJ2-3, with 9 bases identical to TRBD2. V was clipped by 0 bases and J by 4 bases; unmatched bases: 3. The CDR3 length is 15 residues. The germline V gene has CDR1 SGHRS and CDR2 YFSETQ. The CDR3 bases are TGCGCCAGCAGCTTGGGAGCGGGGGGCCCAGATACGCAGTATTTT. Amino acid sequence: CASSLGAGGPDTQYF. The full variable domain, its missing parts supplied by reference TRBV5-1 and TRBJ2-3, is KAGVTQTPRYLIKTRGQQVTLSCSPISGHRSVSWYQQTPGQGLQFLFEYFSETQRNKGNFPGRFSGRQFSNSRSEMNVSTLELGDSALYLCASSLGAGGPDTQYFGPGTRLTVL.

The chain recombines TRBV20-1 with TRBJ2-5; 8 bases align to TRBD2. Germline V lookup: CDR1 DFQATT, CDR2 SNEGSKA (reference sequence). The V gene end was trimmed by 6 bases and the J gene end by 7 bases; junction bases not matched to a gene: 7. This CDR3 is built from 12 residues. For the CDR3, the DNA is TGCAGTGCCCCCCCGGGACTAGGGACCCAGTACTTC. Translated: CSAPPGLGTQYF.

This clonotype has a count of ten or more. The chain recombines TRBV24-1 with TRBJ1-2, with D unclear. The CDR3 has 14 amino acids. From germline, CDR1 is KGHDR and CDR2 SFDVKD. V gave up 0 bases and J gave up 4 bases, with 8 bases separating them. In nucleotides, the CDR3 is TGTGCCACCAGTGATTTGGAGGGTCTCTATGGCTACACCTTC. It yields the protein CATSDLEGLYGYTF.

As DNA, the CDR3 is TGTGCCAGCAGCTCGGTCTATAGCGGGAGGGCTAACAATGAGCAGTTCTTC. Translation: CASSSVYSGRANNEQFF. The rearrangement joins TRBV5-5 to TRBJ2-1; 11 nucleotides match TRBD2. Per the germline V gene, CDR1 is SGHKS and CDR2 is YYEKEE (reference sequence). CDR3 size: 17 residues. Trimming took 3 bases from V and 5 from J; bases not matched to a gene: 10. The full variable domain, completed using reference TRBV5-5 and TRBJ2-1, is DAGVTQSPTHLIKTRGQQVTLRCSPISGHKSVSWYQQVLGQGPQFIFQYYEKEERGRGNFPDRFSARQFPNYSSELNVNALLLGDSALYLCASSSVYSGRANNEQFFGPGTRLTVL.

A few counts support this clonotype. V and J are TRBV12-3 or TRBV12-4 and TRBJ2-7; D may correspond to TRBD1 or TRBD2 (5 bases each). V lost 5 bases and J 5 bases, leaving 13 bases between the germline ends. This CDR3 spans 13 amino acids. CDR3 nucleotides: TGTGCCAGCAGTCTGGGACCGCGCGACGAGCAGTACTTC. Protein product: CASSLGPRDEQYF.

This chain joins TRBV9 and TRBJ2-1; TRBD2 aligns across 7 bases. The CDR3 extends over 15 amino acids. J lost 6 bases, V lost 5 bases, and 11 bases had no gene match. CDR1 is SGDLS and CDR2 is YYNGEE in the germline V gene. Here the CDR3 DNA reads TGTGCCAGCAGTCCCCGACTAGCTGTAGTCAATGAGCAGTTCTTC. Amino acid sequence: CASSPRLAVVNEQFF. Variable domain in full (rest from reference TRBV9 and TRBJ2-1): DSGVTQTPKHLITATGQRVTLRCSPRSGDLSVYWYQQSLDQGLQFLIQYYNGEERAKGNILERFSAQQFPDLHSELNLSSLELGDSALYFCASSPRLAVVNEQFFGPGTRLTVL.

This clonotype was observed a handful of times. This chain joins TRBV28 and TRBJ1-6; D is undetermined. Germline V CDR1 and CDR2: MDHEN, SYDVKM. The CDR3 consists of 14 residues. Trimming took 5 bases from V and 6 from J, leaving 11 bases between them. CDR3 loop: CASSPAGSNSPLHF. DNA for the CDR3: TGTGCCAGCAGTCCTGCGGGCAGTAATTCACCCCTCCACTTT.

CDR3 nucleotides: TGTGCCAGCACCAAGGACACCCCTAGCAATCAGCCCCAGCATTTT. Protein product: CASTKDTPSNQPQHF. The gene calls are TRBV6-2 or TRBV6-3 and TRBJ1-5, with D possibly TRBD1 on 5 matching bases. V lost 7 bases to trimming and J lost 0 bases, with 13 bases between them. CDR1 MNHEY and CDR2 SVGEGT come from the germline V gene. The CDR3 sequence is 15 residues long.

The chain is built from TRBV29-1 and TRBJ2-7; D is unclear. V gave up 0 bases and J gave up 2 bases, with 11 bases separating them. The germline V gene has CDR1 SQVTM and CDR2 ANQGSEA. The CDR3 sequence is 14 residues long. The DNA of the CDR3 is TGCAGCGTTGAAGATCGGAACAGACCCTACGAGCAGTACTTC. Translation gives CSVEDRNRPYEQYF.

This chain connects TRBV5-1 to TRBJ2-3; 11 positions match TRBD2. The CDR3 spans 13 residues. Looked up from germline, CDR1 is SGHRS and CDR2 is YFSETQ. With 7 bases clipped from V and 3 bases from J, the junction kept 1 base outside the gene matches. CDR3 nucleotides: TGCGCCAGCCGGACTAGCGGGACAGATACGCAGTATTTT. It yields the protein CASRTSGTDTQYF. Supplemented by reference TRBV5-1 and TRBJ2-3, the full variable domain reads KAGVTQTPRYLIKTRGQQVTLSCSPISGHRSVSWYQQTPGQGLQFLFEYFSETQRNKGNFPGRFSGRQFSNSRSEMNVSTLELGDSALYLCASRTSGTDTQYFGPGTRLTVL.

The V and J genes are TRBV7-2 and TRBJ2-3, with a tentative D call TRBD1 (5 bases). CDR1 SGHTA and CDR2 FQGNSA come from the germline V gene. V lost 4 bases and J 5 bases, leaving 13 bases between the germline ends. The CDR3 contains 14 residues. The CDR3 bases are TGTGCCAGCAGCTCAAGCAGGGTGGGAGATACGCAGTATTTT. Its protein product is CASSSSRVGDTQYF.

The V call is TRBV6-1, the J call TRBJ1-1, with D perhaps matching TRBD1 (5 bases). The CDR3 has 14 amino acids. From germline, CDR1 is MNHNS and CDR2 SASEGT. Trimming stripped 2 bases from V and 1 base from J, with 8 bases between. The CDR3 bases are TGTGCCAGCAGTGAATATACAGGGAACACTGAAGCTTTCTTT. Its protein is CASSEYTGNTEAFF.

This clonotype appeared a few times. The V gene is TRBV3-1, the J gene TRBJ2-3; D is uncertain. V dropped 1 base and J dropped 2 bases, with 10 bases sitting between them. Looked up from germline, CDR1 is LGHDT and CDR2 is YNNKEL (reference sequence). This CDR3 is built from 15 residues. The CDR3 sequence is CASSQADLYTDTQYF. CDR3 nucleotide sequence: TGTGCCAGCAGCCAAGCGGATCTCTACACAGATACGCAGTATTTT.

The chain couples TRBV5-1 to TRBJ2-2; TRBD1 is a possible D gene (5 bases). Germline V gene lookup returns CDR1 SGHRS and CDR2 YFSETQ. V lost 7 bases and J lost 1, with 8 bases in between. CDR3 length: 13 amino acids. CDR3 sequence reads: CASSRENTGELFF. Here the CDR3 DNA reads TGCGCCAGCTCCAGGGAGAACACCGGGGAGCTGTTTTTT.

In this sample, this clonotype turned up a few times. This rearrangement joins TRBV9 to TRBJ1-5; no definite D call. The V end was cut by 6 bases, the J end by 0 bases, with 19 bases between. Germline CDR1 is SGDLS and CDR2 is YYNGEE. CDR3 length equals 17 residues. In nucleotides, the CDR3 is TGTGCCAGCAATAGGGCCACAGCGCCCTATAGCAATCAGCCCCAGCATTTT. Its protein product is CASNRATAPYSNQPQHF.

V gene TRBV11-3 combines with J gene TRBJ2-2; D gene ambiguous. Trimming shortened V by 0 bases and J by 1 base, and 6 bases separated the two germline ends. The germline V gene has CDR1 SGHNT and CDR2 YENEEA. The CDR3 sequence is 15 residues long. The CDR3 bases are TGTGCCAGCAGCTTAGAATCTGGGAACACCGGGGAGCTGTTTTTT. This sequence encodes CASSLESGNTGELFF. Drawing the rest from reference TRBV11-3 and TRBJ2-2, the complete variable domain is EAGVVQSPRYKIIEKKQPVAFWCNPISGHNTLYWYLQNLGQGPELLIRYENEEAVDDSQLPKDRFSAERLKGVDSTLKIQPAELGDSAVYLCASSLESGNTGELFFGEGSRLTVL.

This rearrangement joins TRBV6-1 to TRBJ1-5; no firm D call. Germline values: CDR1 MNHNS, CDR2 SASEGT. The V end lost 5 bases, the J end lost 7 bases, and 12 bases lay between the germline ends. The CDR3 covers 13 residues. For the CDR3, the DNA is TGTGCCAGCAGTTCCAGCGGGAAACAGCCCCAGCATTTT. Residues: CASSSSGKQPQHF.

This clonotype was detected a few times. The rearrangement joins TRBV7-2 to TRBJ2-1; 11 bases line up with TRBD2. This CDR3 has 16 residues. The germline V gene encodes CDR1 SGHTA and CDR2 FQGNSA. Losses at the gene ends were 5 bases for V and 9 bases for J; bases not matched to a gene: 12. The DNA of the CDR3 is TGTGCCAGCAGCGGAACTAGCGGGGGACCTCTTAGTGAGCAGTTCTTC. It codes for CASSGTSGGPLSEQFF.

V and J are TRBV11-2 and TRBJ2-7; the D is unclear. CDR1 and CDR2 from the germline V gene are SGHAT and FQNNGV. Trimming took off 3 bases at V and 3 bases at J, with 6 bases between the two ends. CDR3 length: 12 amino acids. The CDR3 reads CASSLTGYEQYF. In DNA form, the CDR3 reads TGTGCCAGCAGCTTGACTGGCTACGAGCAGTACTTC.

There are many counts of this clonotype. The gene calls are TRBV7-9 and TRBJ2-7, with D unclear. The germline V gene encodes CDR1 SEHNR and CDR2 FQNEAQ (reference sequence). V gave up 4 bases and J gave up 3 bases, with 7 bases separating them. The CDR3 is 12 residues long. The CDR3 loop is CASSWDYYEQYF. For the CDR3, the DNA is TGTGCCAGCAGCTGGGATTACTACGAGCAGTACTTC.